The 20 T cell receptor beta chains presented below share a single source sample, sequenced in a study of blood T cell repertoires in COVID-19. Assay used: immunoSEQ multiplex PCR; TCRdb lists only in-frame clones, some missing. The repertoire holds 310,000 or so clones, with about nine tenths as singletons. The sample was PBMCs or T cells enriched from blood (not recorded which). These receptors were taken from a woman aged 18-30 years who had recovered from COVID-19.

The CDR3 spells CASSEHQALNTEAFF. The CDR3 nucleotides read TGCGCCAGCAGCGAACACCAGGCGCTGAACACTGAAGCTTTCTTT. V is TRBV5-1 and J is TRBJ1-1, with D hard to call. From germline, CDR1 is SGHRS and CDR2 YFSETQ. V gave up 4 bases and J gave up 0 bases, with 13 bases separating them. There are 15 residues in the CDR3.

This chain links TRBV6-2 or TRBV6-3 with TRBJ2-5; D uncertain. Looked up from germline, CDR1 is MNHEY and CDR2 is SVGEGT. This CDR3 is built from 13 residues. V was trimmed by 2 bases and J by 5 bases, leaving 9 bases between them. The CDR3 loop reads CASSYATMETQYF. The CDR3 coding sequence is TGTGCCAGCAGTTACGCGACAATGGAGACCCAGTACTTC.

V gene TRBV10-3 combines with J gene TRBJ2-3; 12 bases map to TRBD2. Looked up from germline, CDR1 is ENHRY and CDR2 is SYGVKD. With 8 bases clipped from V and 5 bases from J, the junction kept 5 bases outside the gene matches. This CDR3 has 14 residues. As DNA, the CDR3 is TGTGCCATCTCTAGCGGGGGGGCCGAAGATACGCAGTATTTT. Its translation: CAISSGGAEDTQYF.

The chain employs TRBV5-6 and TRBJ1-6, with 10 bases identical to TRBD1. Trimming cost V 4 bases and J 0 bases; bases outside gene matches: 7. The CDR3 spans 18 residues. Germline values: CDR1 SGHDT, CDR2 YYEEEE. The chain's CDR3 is CASSRQGAGGSYNSPLHF. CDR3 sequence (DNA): TGTGCCAGCAGCAGACAGGGGGCAGGGGGCTCCTATAATTCACCCCTCCACTTT.

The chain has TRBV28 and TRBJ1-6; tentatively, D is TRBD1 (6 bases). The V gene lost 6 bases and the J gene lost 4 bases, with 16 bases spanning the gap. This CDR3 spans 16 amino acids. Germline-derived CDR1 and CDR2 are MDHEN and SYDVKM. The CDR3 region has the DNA TGTGCCAGCAGCTACAAGGGGACAAGATATAATTCACCCCTCCACTTT. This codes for CASSYKGTRYNSPLHF.

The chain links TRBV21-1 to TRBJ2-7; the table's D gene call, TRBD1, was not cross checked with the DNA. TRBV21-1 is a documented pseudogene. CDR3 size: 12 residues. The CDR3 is CASIPTGIEQYF. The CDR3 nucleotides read TGTGCCAGCATCCCGACAGGGATCGAGCAGTACTTC.

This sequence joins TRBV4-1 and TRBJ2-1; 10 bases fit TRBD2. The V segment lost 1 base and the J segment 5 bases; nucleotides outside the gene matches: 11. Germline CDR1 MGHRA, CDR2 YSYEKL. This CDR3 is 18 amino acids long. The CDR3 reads CASSQAFGLAAINNEQFF. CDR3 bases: TGCGCCAGCAGCCAAGCATTCGGACTAGCGGCGATAAACAATGAGCAGTTCTTC.

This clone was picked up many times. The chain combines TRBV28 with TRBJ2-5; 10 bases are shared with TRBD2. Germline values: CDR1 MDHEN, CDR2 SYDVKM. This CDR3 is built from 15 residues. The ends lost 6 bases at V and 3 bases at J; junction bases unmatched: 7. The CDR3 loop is CASSLLAGLEETQYF. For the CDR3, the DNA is TGTGCCAGCAGCCTACTAGCGGGGTTAGAAGAGACCCAGTACTTC.

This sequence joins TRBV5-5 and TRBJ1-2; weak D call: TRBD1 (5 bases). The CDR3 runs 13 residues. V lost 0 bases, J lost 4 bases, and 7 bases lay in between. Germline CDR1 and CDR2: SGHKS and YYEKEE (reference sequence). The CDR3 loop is CASSLGQIYGYTF. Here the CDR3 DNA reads TGTGCCAGCAGCTTGGGACAGATCTATGGCTACACCTTC. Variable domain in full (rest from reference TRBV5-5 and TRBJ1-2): DAGVTQSPTHLIKTRGQQVTLRCSPISGHKSVSWYQQVLGQGPQFIFQYYEKEERGRGNFPDRFSARQFPNYSSELNVNALLLGDSALYLCASSLGQIYGYTFGSGTRLTVV.

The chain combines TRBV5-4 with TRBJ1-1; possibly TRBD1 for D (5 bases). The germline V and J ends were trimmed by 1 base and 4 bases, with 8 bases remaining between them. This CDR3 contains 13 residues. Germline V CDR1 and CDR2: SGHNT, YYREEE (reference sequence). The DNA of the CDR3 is TGTGCCAGCAGCTTGTGGAGGGGCACTGAAGCTTTCTTT. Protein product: CASSLWRGTEAFF.

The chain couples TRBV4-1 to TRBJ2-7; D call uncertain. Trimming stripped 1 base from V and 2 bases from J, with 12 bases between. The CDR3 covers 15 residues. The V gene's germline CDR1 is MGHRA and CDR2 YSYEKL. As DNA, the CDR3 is TGCGCCAGCAGCCAAGGGCGGTCCCCGGCCTACGAGCAGTACTTC. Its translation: CASSQGRSPAYEQYF.

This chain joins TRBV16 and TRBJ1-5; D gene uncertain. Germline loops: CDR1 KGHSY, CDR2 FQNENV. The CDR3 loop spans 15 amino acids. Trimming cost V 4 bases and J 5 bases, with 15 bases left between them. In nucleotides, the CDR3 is TGTGCCAGCAGCCCCCACCCGAGGTCTGATCAGCCCCAGCATTTT. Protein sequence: CASSPHPRSDQPQHF.

The DNA for the CDR3 is TGTGCCAGCAGCATTGGACAGGGGGCACATCAGCCCCAGCATTTT. Protein sequence: CASSIGQGAHQPQHF. The gene calls are TRBV9 and TRBJ1-5, with 11 bases that match TRBD1. The CDR3 runs 15 residues. The germline V gene encodes CDR1 SGDLS and CDR2 YYNGEE. V lost 4 bases to trimming and J lost 5 bases; unmatched junction nucleotides: 5.

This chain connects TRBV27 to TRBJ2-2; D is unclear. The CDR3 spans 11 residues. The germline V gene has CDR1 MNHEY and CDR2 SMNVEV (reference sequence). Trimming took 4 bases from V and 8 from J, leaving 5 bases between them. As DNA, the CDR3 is TGTGCCAGCAGTTCTAGTGGGGAGCTGTTTTTT. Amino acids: CASSSSGELFF.

CDR3: CASSFGQGGDVNEQFF. In DNA, the CDR3 is TGCGCCAGCAGCTTCGGACAGGGGGGAGATGTCAATGAGCAGTTCTTC. V usage is TRBV5-1 and J usage is TRBJ2-1, with 10 bases matching TRBD1. This CDR3 has 16 residues. Germline CDR1 SGHRS, CDR2 YFSETQ. Trimming cost V 2 bases and J 6 bases; bases outside gene matches: 8.

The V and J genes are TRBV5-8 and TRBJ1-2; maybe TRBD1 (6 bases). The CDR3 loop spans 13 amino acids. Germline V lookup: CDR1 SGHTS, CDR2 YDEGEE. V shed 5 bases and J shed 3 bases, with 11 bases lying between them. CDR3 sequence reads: CASRKTGYYGYTF. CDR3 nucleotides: TGTGCCAGCAGAAAAACAGGGTACTATGGCTACACCTTC.

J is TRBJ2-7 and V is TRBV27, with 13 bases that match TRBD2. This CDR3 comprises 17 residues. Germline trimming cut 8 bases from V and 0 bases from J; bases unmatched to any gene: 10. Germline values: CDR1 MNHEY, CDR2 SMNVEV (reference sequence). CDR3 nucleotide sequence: TGTGCCAGCCGCAAAGGGACTAGCGGGGACCACTCCTACGAGCAGTACTTC. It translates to CASRKGTSGDHSYEQYF.

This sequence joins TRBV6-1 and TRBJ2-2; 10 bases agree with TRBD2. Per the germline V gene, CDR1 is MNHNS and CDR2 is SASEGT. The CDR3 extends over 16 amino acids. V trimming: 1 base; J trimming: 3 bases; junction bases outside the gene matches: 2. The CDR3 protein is CASSEVSGRDTGELFF. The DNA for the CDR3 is TGTGCCAGCAGTGAAGTCAGCGGGAGGGACACCGGGGAGCTGTTTTTT.

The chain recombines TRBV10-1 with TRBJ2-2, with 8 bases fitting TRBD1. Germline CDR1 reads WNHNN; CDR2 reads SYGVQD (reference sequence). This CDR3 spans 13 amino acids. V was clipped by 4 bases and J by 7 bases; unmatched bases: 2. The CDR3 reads CASSGQGYGELFF. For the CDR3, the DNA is TGCGCCAGCAGTGGACAGGGGTACGGGGAGCTGTTTTTT.

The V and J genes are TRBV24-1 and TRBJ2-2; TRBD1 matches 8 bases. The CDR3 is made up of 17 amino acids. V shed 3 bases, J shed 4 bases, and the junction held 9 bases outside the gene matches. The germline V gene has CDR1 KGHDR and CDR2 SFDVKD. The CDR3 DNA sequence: TGTGCCACCAGTGATCTAGAAGGGACAGGTGTCACCGGGGAGCTGTTTTTT. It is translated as CATSDLEGTGVTGELFF.